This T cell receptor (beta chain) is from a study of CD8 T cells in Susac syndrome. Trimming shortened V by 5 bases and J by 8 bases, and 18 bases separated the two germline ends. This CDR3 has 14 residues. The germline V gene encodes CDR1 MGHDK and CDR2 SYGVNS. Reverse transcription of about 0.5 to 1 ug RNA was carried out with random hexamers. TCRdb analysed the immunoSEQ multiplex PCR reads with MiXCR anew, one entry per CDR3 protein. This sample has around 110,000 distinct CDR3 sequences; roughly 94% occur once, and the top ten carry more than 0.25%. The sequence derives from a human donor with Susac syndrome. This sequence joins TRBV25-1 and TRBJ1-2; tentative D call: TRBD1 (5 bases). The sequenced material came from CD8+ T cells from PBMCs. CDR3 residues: CASSWGRPGEGYTF. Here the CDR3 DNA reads TGTGCCAGCAGTTGGGGACGGCCTGGGGAGGGCTACACCTTC.